The 18 T cell receptor beta chains given below trace back to one sample, sequenced in a study of a mutant IDH1 vaccine in newly diagnosed glioma. Time point defined: week 35, safety follow-up. Vaccination comprised doses that each held 300 ug of mutant IDH1 20-mer peptide, plus topical imiquimod. What these receptors recognize is not known. Profiling relied on immunoSEQ multiplex PCR, and the TCRdb table lists in-frame clones only, not all of them. The sample yields more than 35,000 clones, 80% to 85% seen once. Here the sequenced sample was PBMCs, taken from a glioma patient whose treatment included an IDH1 peptide vaccine. The receptor source for this set is a woman in her forties with glioma. Some clones in this sample may be carry-over from other donors' samples.

This chain joins TRBV6-1 and TRBJ2-1; TRBD1 is a possible D gene (5 bases). V lost 5 bases and J 6 bases, leaving 14 bases between the germline ends. CDR1 is MNHNS and CDR2 is SASEGT in the germline V gene. This CDR3 has 14 residues. The CDR3 loop is CASSLQGFINEQFF. The CDR3, as DNA: TGTGCCAGCAGTCTGCAGGGATTCATCAATGAGCAGTTCTTC.

This clone was seen just once. The rearrangement joins TRBV29-1 to TRBJ2-2, with D perhaps TRBD1 or TRBD2 (5 bases each). The length of the CDR3 is 14 residues. V lost 7 bases and J lost 9, with 21 bases in between. CDR1 and CDR2 from the germline V gene are SQVTM and ANQGSEA. CDR3 nucleotide sequence: TGCAGCGCCGGCGGTGGGCAGGGAGCAAGGGAGCTGTTTTTT. Translation: CSAGGGQGARELFF.

CDR3 loop: CASSQVHRELPRGYTF. CDR3 DNA: TGCGCCAGCAGCCAAGTTCACAGGGAACTACCACGGGGCTACACCTTC. The chain uses TRBV4-3 and TRBJ1-2; a weak D match, TRBD1 (6 bases). The V end was cut by 1 base, the J end by 8 bases, with 20 bases between. CDR3 length: 16 residues. Germline loops: CDR1 LGHNA, CDR2 YSLEER.

V gene TRBV12-1 combines with J gene TRBJ1-4. TRBV12-1 is a documented pseudogene. The CDR3 consists of 13 residues. The CDR3 DNA reads TGTGCCAAAATGGAAGGGAGAGGTGAAAAACTGTTTTTT. It codes for CAKMEGRGEKLFF.

The chain joins TRBV14 to TRBJ2-1; 10 bases are a match to TRBD2. Germline trimming cut 5 bases from V and 0 bases from J; bases unmatched to any gene: 7. Germline CDR1 reads SGHDN; CDR2 reads FVKESK. The CDR3 consists of 17 residues. CDR3 sequence: CASSSNSGGFSYNEQFF. Written as DNA, the CDR3 is TGTGCCAGCAGCTCAAATAGCGGGGGGTTCTCCTACAATGAGCAGTTCTTC.

The V gene is TRBV5-4, the J gene TRBJ2-5; 12 nucleotides agree with TRBD2. The CDR3 totals 17 residues. Germline V gene data show CDR1 as SGHNT and CDR2 as YYREEE (reference sequence). V lost 4 bases and J lost 4; bases outside the gene matches: 11. DNA of the CDR3: TGTGCCAGCAGCCCTCAGACTAGCGGGAGAAGAGTAGAGACCCAGTACTTC. Amino acids: CASSPQTSGRRVETQYF.

The V call is TRBV7-2, the J call TRBJ2-1; 11 nucleotides agree with TRBD2. This CDR3 comprises 14 residues. CDR1 is SGHTA, CDR2 FQGNSA, per germline. The V segment lost 4 bases and the J segment 8 bases; nucleotides outside the gene matches: 4. The CDR3 is CASSSTSGKDEQFF. Written as DNA, the CDR3 is TGTGCCAGCAGCTCGACTAGCGGGAAAGATGAGCAGTTCTTC.

This chain uses TRBV7-9 with TRBJ1-4; D perhaps matches TRBD1 (5 bases). Trimming pared 3 bases from V and 8 bases from J, leaving 13 bases between. Looked up from germline, CDR1 is SEHNR and CDR2 is FQNEAQ (reference sequence). The CDR3 has 14 amino acids. CDR3 nucleotides: TGTGCCAGCAGCTTGCCGGGCGGGGGGGAAAAACTGTTTTTT. Protein sequence: CASSLPGGGEKLFF.

CDR3 sequence (DNA): TGTGCCAGCAGCTTAAATGGAGGGGCGTTTGAAAAACTGTTTTTT. Amino acids: CASSLNGGAFEKLFF. The chain combines TRBV7-2 with TRBJ1-4; a possible D gene is TRBD1 (5 bases). Germline loops: CDR1 SGHTA, CDR2 FQGNSA. The CDR3 contains 15 residues. V was pared by 2 bases and J by 7 bases, with 14 bases between.

The chain recombines TRBV29-1 with TRBJ1-1, with 7 bases aligning to TRBD1. After removal of 4 bases from V and 3 bases from J, the junction contained 5 bases not matched to a gene. The CDR3 loop spans 13 amino acids. The germline V gene has CDR1 SQVTM and CDR2 ANQGSEA. In DNA, the CDR3 is TGCAGCGTTGTTCCAGGGGGGGACACTGAAGCTTTCTTT. Its protein is CSVVPGGDTEAFF.

The V gene is TRBV9, the J gene TRBJ1-4, with TRBD1 matching 7 bases. The V gene's germline CDR1 is SGDLS and CDR2 YYNGEE. CDR3 size: 16 residues. V gave up 3 bases and J gave up 5 bases; unmatched junction bases: 10. CDR3 in amino acids: CASSAQPTGRNEKLFF. As DNA, the CDR3 is TGTGCCAGCAGCGCCCAACCGACAGGGAGGAATGAAAAACTGTTTTTT. Full variable domain (rest looked up from reference TRBV9 and TRBJ1-4): DSGVTQTPKHLITATGQRVTLRCSPRSGDLSVYWYQQSLDQGLQFLIQYYNGEERAKGNILERFSAQQFPDLHSELNLSSLELGDSALYFCASSAQPTGRNEKLFFGSGTQLSVL.

CDR3 sequence: CASSATTSMETQYF. As DNA, the CDR3 is TGTGCCAGCAGTGCGACGACTAGCATGGAGACCCAGTACTTC. The V and J genes are TRBV6-1 and TRBJ2-5, with 7 nucleotides matching TRBD2. The germline V gene encodes CDR1 MNHNS and CDR2 SASEGT. J lost 5 bases, V lost 4 bases, and 7 bases had no gene match. The CDR3 length is 14 residues.

J is TRBJ2-5 and V is TRBV10-3; D uncertain. This CDR3 has 11 amino acids. V lost 3 bases and J 5 bases, leaving 4 bases between the germline ends. Germline assignment: CDR1 ENHRY and CDR2 SYGVKD. CDR3 protein: CAISDGETQYF. DNA for the CDR3: TGTGCCATCAGTGACGGGGAGACCCAGTACTTC.

The count of this clone is one. The V and J genes are TRBV4-3 and TRBJ2-5; unclear D gene. The CDR3 contains 13 residues. CDR1 is LGHNA and CDR2 is YSLEER in the germline V gene. Trimming took off 0 bases at V and 5 bases at J, with 7 bases between the two ends. CDR3 nucleotides: TGCGCCAGCAGCCAAGATGGGTTGGAGACCCAGTACTTC. This translates into CASSQDGLETQYF.

The chain carries TRBV7-6 and TRBJ2-2; D remains unclear. Germline V gene data show CDR1 as SGHVS and CDR2 as FNYEAQ. The CDR3 spans 13 residues. Trimming took 3 bases from V and 4 from J, leaving 6 bases between them. CDR3 protein: CASSFGVTGELFF. CDR3 in DNA: TGTGCCAGCAGCTTTGGGGTCACCGGGGAGCTGTTTTTT.

In this sample, this clone turned up once. This chain joins TRBV11-2 and TRBJ1-6; D is ambiguous. This CDR3 spans 14 amino acids. In germline, CDR1 is SGHAT, CDR2 FQNNGV. V was shortened by 1 base and J by 7 bases, with 8 bases between the two germline ends. The DNA for the CDR3 is TGTGCCAGCAGCTTAGGACTTCTAAATTCACCCCTCCACTTT. Translating gives CASSLGLLNSPLHF.

The CDR3 DNA is TGTGCCAGCGCCGGCGGGGATTCCTACGAGCAGTACTTC. This gives the protein CASAGGDSYEQYF. The chain links TRBV19 to TRBJ2-7; perhaps TRBD2 as D (6 bases). There are 13 residues in the CDR3. V lost 9 bases, J lost 1 base, and 13 bases lay in between. The germline gives CDR1 LNHDA, CDR2 SQIVND (reference sequence).

The rearrangement joins TRBV4-3 to TRBJ1-4; the D is unclear. V was pared by 0 bases and J by 7 bases, with 15 bases between. The CDR3 has 16 residues. Germline CDR1 is LGHNA and CDR2 is YSLEER. CDR3 coding DNA: TGCGCCAGCAGCCAAGATGATGGAGTGCGTAGTGAAAAACTGTTTTTT. Protein: CASSQDDGVRSEKLFF.